The 18 T cell receptor beta chains below come from one sample, sequenced in a study of blood T cell repertoires in COVID-19. Method: immunoSEQ multiplex PCR; TCRdb's copy keeps in-frame clones and lacks some. The sample consists of 80,000 to 130,000 clones, just under 95% of them appearing once. The specimen was peripheral blood. Every receptor here comes from a man in his sixties or seventies with acute or convalescent COVID-19.

The chain uses TRBV6-5 and TRBJ2-7; TRBD2 matches at 11 bases. CDR3 size: 15 residues. Germline lookup yields CDR1 MNHEY and CDR2 SVGAGI. After removal of 2 bases from V and 2 bases from J, the junction contained 2 bases not matched to a gene. CDR3 sequence: CASSYGTSGTYEQYF. CDR3 coding DNA: TGTGCCAGCAGTTACGGGACTAGCGGTACCTACGAGCAGTACTTC.

The chain carries TRBV6-5 and TRBJ1-1, with 7 nucleotides matching TRBD1. The trim removed 6 bases at V and 3 bases at J, leaving 7 bases unmatched. Looked up from germline, CDR1 is MNHEY and CDR2 is SVGAGI. This CDR3 is built from 14 residues. The CDR3 region has the DNA TGTGCCAGCAGCGCGGGACAGTCGTACACTGAAGCTTTCTTT. This gives the protein CASSAGQSYTEAFF.

The chain's CDR3 is CASSSGHSYEQYF. The CDR3 DNA reads as TGTGCCAGTAGTAGTGGACATTCCTACGAGCAGTACTTC. The V call is TRBV19, the J call TRBJ2-7, with a weak D call TRBD1 (5 bases). Germline assignment: CDR1 LNHDA and CDR2 SQIVND (reference sequence). This CDR3 has 13 residues. The V end was cut by 4 bases, the J end by 1 base, with 8 bases between.

J is TRBJ2-7 and V is TRBV21-1; the D segment call TRBD1 is taken from the table without a DNA check. TRBV21-1 is a pseudogene. This CDR3 is built from 15 residues. DNA of the CDR3: TGTGCCAGCAGCAAACGGGGGACAGAAGTCTACGAGCAGTACTTC. Its translation is CASSKRGTEVYEQYF.

The V call is TRBV4-1, the J call TRBJ2-1; weak D call: TRBD1 (5 bases). The CDR3 consists of 13 residues. Germline loops: CDR1 MGHRA, CDR2 YSYEKL. Trimming removed 3 bases at V and 9 bases at J, with 12 bases between. CDR3 sequence: CASSHPTEGEQFF. CDR3 sequence (DNA): TGCGCCAGCAGCCACCCGACAGAAGGTGAGCAGTTCTTC.

This rearrangement joins TRBV18 to TRBJ1-1; no definite D call. Trimming left V 3 bases short and J 0 bases short, with 11 bases between. The CDR3 contains 15 residues. CDR1 and CDR2 (germline): KGHSH, LQKENI. CDR3 nucleotide sequence: TGTGCCAGCTCACCGAGGGAGATCATGAACACTGAAGCTTTCTTT. Translated: CASSPREIMNTEAFF.

This clone appeared once. The V and J genes are TRBV7-2 and TRBJ2-5; possible D gene TRBD2, 6 bases. V was shortened by 4 bases and J by 4 bases, with 13 bases between the two germline ends. Germline CDR1 reads SGHTA; CDR2 reads FQGNSA. There are 14 residues in the CDR3. CDR3 nucleotide sequence: TGTGCCAGCAGCTACGGGGGTAGGGGAGAGACCCAGTACTTC. It is translated as CASSYGGRGETQYF.

The chain joins TRBV12-3 or TRBV12-4 to TRBJ2-3; TRBD2 might be the D (5 bases). Trimming removed 3 bases at V and 6 bases at J, with 7 bases between. This CDR3 has 12 residues. CDR3 nucleotide sequence: TGTGCCAGCAGTTTTAGCGCGGATACGCAGTATTTT. The encoded protein is CASSFSADTQYF.

The J gene is TRBJ1-1, the V gene TRBV5-4; unclear D gene. V lost 4 bases and J 0 bases, leaving 4 bases between the germline ends. Germline V gives CDR1 SGHNT, CDR2 YYREEE (reference sequence). The CDR3 runs to 12 residues. The CDR3 coding sequence is TGTGCCAGCAGCCTCTTGAACACTGAAGCTTTCTTT. Amino acid sequence: CASSLLNTEAFF.

V and J are TRBV9 and TRBJ1-2, with D tentatively TRBD1 (5 bases). The CDR3 is 13 amino acids. The germline gives CDR1 SGDLS, CDR2 YYNGEE. V was cut by 4 bases and J by 1 base, with 8 bases left in between. The CDR3 loop reads CASSNQGNYGYTF. The CDR3 coding sequence is TGTGCCAGCAGCAACCAGGGTAACTATGGCTACACCTTC.

The gene calls are TRBV2 and TRBJ1-2; weak D call: TRBD1 (6 bases). The CDR3 runs 15 residues. Germline V gene sequence: CDR1 SNHLY, CDR2 FYNNEI. V gave up 2 bases and J gave up 0 bases, with 10 bases separating them. CDR3 nucleotides: TGTGCCAGCAGTGAACAGGGGCCAGCTAACTATGGCTACACCTTC. Translating gives CASSEQGPANYGYTF.

This chain connects TRBV19 to TRBJ2-7, with D perhaps matching TRBD2 (6 bases). Trimming stripped 5 bases from V and 6 bases from J, with 20 bases between. The CDR3 is 15 amino acids. CDR1 and CDR2 from the germline V gene are LNHDA and SQIVND (reference sequence). The CDR3 DNA is TGTGCCAGTAGTTCAGATCCCGGGACTCTGGTCGAGCAGTACTTC. Amino acid sequence: CASSSDPGTLVEQYF.

The V and J genes are TRBV7-8 and TRBJ1-1; a possible D gene is TRBD1 (5 bases). V shed 5 bases and J shed 1 base, with 14 bases lying between them. The V gene's germline CDR1 is SGHVS and CDR2 FQNEAQ. The CDR3 contains 15 residues. In DNA form, the CDR3 reads TGTGCCAGCAGCGCCCCAGGGAGGAGGAACACTGAAGCTTTCTTT. It is translated as CASSAPGRRNTEAFF. The full variable domain, its missing parts supplied by reference TRBV7-8 and TRBJ1-1, is GAGVSQSPRYKVAKRGQDVALRCDPISGHVSLFWYQQALGQGPEFLTYFQNEAQLDKSGLPSDRFFAERPEGSVSTLKIQRTQQEDSAVYLCASSAPGRRNTEAFFGQGTRLTVV.

This chain uses TRBV11-3 with TRBJ2-1; D call uncertain. Germline CDR1 SGHNT, CDR2 YENEEA. The CDR3 has 17 residues. Deletions cut 1 base from V and 1 base from J, with 14 bases between. CDR3 region: CASSLARTSGSYNEQFF. The CDR3 coding sequence is TGTGCCAGCAGCTTAGCCCGAACCTCCGGGTCCTACAATGAGCAGTTCTTC.

The V and J genes are TRBV4-1 and TRBJ2-1; TRBD2 matches 8 bases. Germline CDR1 reads MGHRA; CDR2 reads YSYEKL. Losses at the gene ends were 6 bases for V and 2 bases for J; bases not matched to a gene: 9. The CDR3 has 16 amino acids. The CDR3 nucleotides read TGCGCCAGCAGTCCCCGGACTAGCAGTACCTACAATGAGCAGTTCTTC. It is translated as CASSPRTSSTYNEQFF.

The chain joins TRBV3-1 (or the pseudogene TRBV3-2) to TRBJ1-4, with D unresolved. V gave up 6 bases and J gave up 3 bases, with 14 bases separating them. This CDR3 comprises 15 residues. The germline CDR1 and CDR2 sequences are LGHDT and YNNKEL (reference sequence). CDR3 in amino acids: CASRLQDFPNEKLFF. The CDR3 DNA sequence: TGTGCCAGCAGGCTTCAGGATTTCCCTAATGAAAAACTGTTTTTT.

The V and J genes are TRBV19 and TRBJ1-1; D is possibly TRBD1 (6 bases). Germline CDR1 LNHDA, CDR2 SQIVND (reference sequence). This CDR3 spans 16 amino acids. V shed 7 bases and J shed 0 bases, with 18 bases lying between them. CDR3 residues: CASTDGRGVMNTEAFF. The CDR3 DNA sequence: TGTGCCAGTACGGATGGGAGGGGGGTTATGAACACTGAAGCTTTCTTT.

The rearrangement uses TRBV30 and TRBJ1-3; unclear D gene. The germline CDR1 and CDR2 sequences are GTSNPN and SVGIG (reference sequence). The CDR3 consists of 13 residues. Trimming left V 8 bases short and J 1 base short, with 12 bases between. CDR3 in DNA: TGTGCCGGAGCGCGGGGATCTGGAAACACCATATATTTT. It is translated as CAGARGSGNTIYF. Complete variable domain (other parts from reference TRBV30 and TRBJ1-3): SQTIHQWPATLVQPVGSPLSLECTVEGTSNPNLYWYRQAAGRGLQLLFYSVGIGQISSEVPQNLSASRPQDRQFILSSKKLLLSDSGFYLCAGARGSGNTIYFGEGSWLTVV.